This TCR beta chain is from a study of T cell changes during pregnancy in multiple sclerosis (dated by TCRdb to between 2018 and 2021). Regarding the complete study: The study examined how the T cell repertoire changed over the course of pregnancy in women with multiple sclerosis.

A word on this clone: Its antigen is unknown. No much larger clonotype is one base removed from it; base qualities were not supplied.

The CDR3 goes from the cysteine to the phenylalanine over 16 residues. Of the read, only the CDR3 DNA is kept; its 48 bases are in frame from base 1. Trimming accounts for 3 bases at V and 7 bases at J, while the number of junction bases matched to no gene is 9. CDR1 and CDR2, per the germline V gene, are LGHNT and FRNRAP. Libraries were made using the immunoSEQ multiplex PCR assay. The clones in this table, taken by TCRdb from immuneACCESS, are in-frame only. Not every clone is retained; where verified, under half of the shortfall comes from an unresolved V gene, and the cause of the rest is unknown. Across this sample there are more than 65,000 clones, with around nine tenths seen only once. Together, the top ten hold roughly 0.21% of the sample.

The material sequenced was CD4+ T cells from peripheral blood mononuclear cells, taken before pregnancy. The chain joins TRBV12-5 to TRBJ1-2, with TRBD1 identical over 12 junction bases. The receptor comes from a female donor with multiple sclerosis, enrolled in a pregnancy study. The DNA reads as follows: TGTGCTAGTGGTTTCCAATCCGGGACAGGGGGCCGTGGCTACACCTTC. It specifies CASGFQSGTGGRGYTF.